The present T cell receptor beta chain was sequenced within a study of cytomegalovirus exposure and HLA in healthy donors. Study context: Later, an analysis reported that the roughly 120 validation repertoires had used the same platform as the approximately 720 first-cohort repertoires. Study results and caveats: Most TCRs appeared rarely, but some public TCRs recurred in many donors. Among the CMV-associated chains, a few were confirmed in vitro as specific for CMV antigens. Researchers counted around 170 TCR beta chains as cytomegalovirus-associated.

Here immunoSEQ multiplex PCR was the method, and the copy in TCRdb shows in-frame clones only, minus some. The sample holds roughly 150,000 clones, around four fifths seen once. Trimming took 5 bases from V and 3 from J; bases not matched to a gene: 8. CDR1 is SGHTA and CDR2 is FQGNSA in the germline V gene. The CDR3 loop spans 16 amino acids. A word on this clone: Its cognate antigen is unknown.

Material: PBMCs. The receptor's source is a young man in good health and CMV-seropositive. The chain couples TRBV7-2 to TRBJ2-3; 10 positions match TRBD2. The CDR3 reads CASSPFGLAVTDTQYF. The CDR3 nucleotides are TGTGCCAGCAGCCCATTCGGACTAGCGGTGACAGATACGCAGTATTTT.